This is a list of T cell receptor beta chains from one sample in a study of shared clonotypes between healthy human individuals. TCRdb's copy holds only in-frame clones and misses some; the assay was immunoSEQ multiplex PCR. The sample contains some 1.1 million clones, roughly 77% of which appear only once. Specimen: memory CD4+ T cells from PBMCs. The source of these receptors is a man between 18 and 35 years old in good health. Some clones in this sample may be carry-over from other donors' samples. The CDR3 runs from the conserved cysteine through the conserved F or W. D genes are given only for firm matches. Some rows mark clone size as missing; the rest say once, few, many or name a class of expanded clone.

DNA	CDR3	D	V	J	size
TGTGCCAGCAGCCCATTGACAGGGAGCTCCTACGAGCAGTACTTC	CASSPLTGSSYEQYF	TRBD1	TRBV4-2	TRBJ2-7	-
TGTGCCAGCAGCTCTAGCGGGTGGGCAGATACGCAGTATTTT	CASSSSGWADTQYF	TRBD2	TRBV7-2	TRBJ2-3	-
TGTGCCAGCAGCGTAGGTTCAGGGTTTGGCTATGGCTACACCTTC	CASSVGSGFGYGYTF	-	TRBV9	TRBJ1-2	-
TGTGCCAGCAGGGGAAACAGGAACACCGGGGAGCTGTTTTTT	CASRGNRNTGELFF	-	TRBV11-1	TRBJ2-2	-
TGTGCCAGCAGCTTGGCGACTAGCGGCTACGAGCAGTACTTC	CASSLATSGYEQYF	TRBD2	TRBV7-2	TRBJ2-7	-
TGCGCCAGCAGCTTGGCCGGCGGCCCCTCCTACAATGAGCAGTTCTTC	CASSLAGGPSYNEQFF	-	TRBV5-1	TRBJ2-1	-
TGTGCCAGCAGCCAGGACGAAGTGGGTCGGAGAACCTACGAGCAGTACTTC	CASSQDEVGRRTYEQYF	-	TRBV4-2	TRBJ2-7	-
TGTGCCAGCAGCTCCGGGACTAGCGGGAGTGAGCAGTTCTTC	CASSSGTSGSEQFF	TRBD2	TRBV7-3	TRBJ2-1	-
TGCAGCGTAGAGGGGCATTATTATGGCTACACCTTC	CSVEGHYYGYTF	-	TRBV29-1	TRBJ1-2	-
TGTGCCAGCAGCTCCTACGAGTTAGCCAAAAACATTCAGTACTTC	CASSSYELAKNIQYF	-	TRBV5-4	TRBJ2-4	-
TGTGCCAGCAGCTTAAGTGGGAGCTATGAGCAGTTCTTC	CASSLSGSYEQFF	-	TRBV7-2	TRBJ2-1	-
TGCGCCAGCAGCCAGGACGTGGTTCGGACTGAAGCTTTCTTT	CASSQDVVRTEAFF	-	TRBV5-1	TRBJ1-1	-
TGCGCCAGCAGCTTTGGTAGACTAGCGGACACAGATACGCAGTATTTT	CASSFGRLADTDTQYF	TRBD2	TRBV5-1	TRBJ2-3	once
TGTGCCAGCAGCCTGGTGAGCGGCTACAATGAGCAGTTCTTC	CASSLVSGYNEQFF	-	TRBV7-2	TRBJ2-1	-
TGCAGCGTTGAATCTAGGGAGACCCAGTACTTC	CSVESRETQYF	-	TRBV29-1	TRBJ2-5	once
TGTGCCAGCAGGGACGGGGGGGAACCCTACAATGAGCAGTTCTTC	CASRDGGEPYNEQFF	TRBD2	TRBV27	TRBJ2-1	few
TGTGCCAGCAGCTTTCTAGAGACCCAGTACTTC	CASSFLETQYF	-	TRBV5-4	TRBJ2-5	-
TGTGCCAGTAGCCGACGCGTCGGTCAGGGGAAGATGAACACTGAAGCTTTCTTT	CASSRRVGQGKMNTEAFF	-	TRBV19	TRBJ1-1	-
TGTGCCAGCAGCTTGTTTAGCGGGACTGCTAGCACAGATACGCAGTATTTT	CASSLFSGTASTDTQYF	TRBD2	TRBV5-4	TRBJ2-3	-
TGTGCCAGCAGTTACGCAGGGGAGGTGGAAAAACTGTTTTTT	CASSYAGEVEKLFF	-	TRBV6-5	TRBJ1-4	-
TGCGCCAGCAGCCCGGGACAGGGGAACTATGGCTACACCTTC	CASSPGQGNYGYTF	TRBD1	TRBV4-1	TRBJ1-2	-
TGTGCCAGCAGCTTACTGGGACAGGGGGGAGAGACCCAGTACTTC	CASSLLGQGGETQYF	TRBD1	TRBV7-2	TRBJ2-5	once
TGCGCCAGCAGCTCGACTCCCGGTGGGGCAGCCCAAACCGGGGAGCTGTTTTTT	CASSSTPGGAAQTGELFF	-	TRBV5-1	TRBJ2-2	-
TGTGCCAGCAGCTTAGCGTTAGCGGGAGGGAATGAGCAGTTCTTC	CASSLALAGGNEQFF	TRBD2	TRBV7-9	TRBJ2-1	-
TGTGCCAGCACCCCGAGCGGGAGCTCCTACAATGAGCAGTTCTTC	CASTPSGSSYNEQFF	TRBD2	TRBV28	TRBJ2-1	-
TGCGCCAGCAGCCAAGCAGGGGGCTCGGGGAAGGGCAATCAGCCCCAGCATTTT	CASSQAGGSGKGNQPQHF	TRBD1	TRBV4-1	TRBJ1-5	-
TGCAGCGTTGGCCTGCCAGGGGGTTCCTACGAGCAGTACTTC	CSVGLPGGSYEQYF	TRBD1	TRBV29-1	TRBJ2-7	-
TGTGCCAGCAGTTTATTAGTGACTAGCGGGAGGACAGATACGCAGTATTTT	CASSLLVTSGRTDTQYF	TRBD2	TRBV28	TRBJ2-3	-
TGTGCCAGCAGCTCATTTGGGTGGGGAGGCTACACCTTC	CASSSFGWGGYTF	-	TRBV7-8	TRBJ1-2	few
TGTGCCAGCTCAAAAGGAAGGAGCGAGAACACCGGGGAGCTGTTTTTT	CASSKGRSENTGELFF	-	TRBV18	TRBJ2-2	once
TGTGCCACCCAAAACAGGGGCGGCACAGATACGCAGTATTTT	CATQNRGGTDTQYF	TRBD1	TRBV2	TRBJ2-3	-
TGTGCCAGCAGCGACCCCCGGGGGGTGAACACTGAAGCTTTCTTT	CASSDPRGVNTEAFF	-	TRBV28	TRBJ1-1	-
TGTGCCAGCAGTTATGGGTGGGCTAGCGGCTCCTACAATGAGCAGTTCTTC	CASSYGWASGSYNEQFF	TRBD2	TRBV28	TRBJ2-1	few
TGTGCCAGCTCCGCGGACCCAGATACGCAGTATTTT	CASSADPDTQYF	-	TRBV5-4	TRBJ2-3	-
TGTGCCAGCAGCCGTCCTCGGACAGGGAACACCGGGGAGCTGTTTTTT	CASSRPRTGNTGELFF	TRBD1	TRBV28	TRBJ2-2	-
TGTGTCACGCTCCAGACAAGCCTGAGAGTGACCCAGTACTTC	CVTLQTSLRVTQYF	-	TRBV5-8	TRBJ2-5	-
TGTGCCAGCTCGCCCCGACTTTTGGAGGAGCAGTTCTTC	CASSPRLLEEQFF	-	TRBV18	TRBJ2-1	-
TGTGCCAGTAGTAGGCAAGGGCCTGAGAGGAGTGAGCAGTTCTTC	CASSRQGPERSEQFF	-	TRBV19	TRBJ2-1	once
TGCGCCAGCAGCCAAGATCATACGGGAGGGGGCTACAATGAGCAGTTCTTC	CASSQDHTGGGYNEQFF	TRBD2	TRBV4-1	TRBJ2-1	few
TGCGCCAGCAGCTTGCGGGGGACTAGCGACGATGAGCAGTTCTTC	CASSLRGTSDDEQFF	TRBD2	TRBV5-1	TRBJ2-1	-
TGTGCCATCAAGGGGGGCGGGAATTATGCAGATACGCAGTATTTT	CAIKGGGNYADTQYF	-	TRBV10-3	TRBJ2-3	-
TGCGCCAGCAGCTTGGATGGACAGTACGCCTACTTC	CASSLDGQYAYF	-	TRBV5-1	TRBJ2-7	-
TGCGCCAGCAGCCAAGTCGCTAGCGGGAGTCCCATCACAGATACGCAGTATTTT	CASSQVASGSPITDTQYF	TRBD2	TRBV4-3	TRBJ2-3	-
TGTGCCACAGGAGGTGGGTTTAATCAGCCCCAGCATTTT	CATGGGFNQPQHF	-	TRBV6-1	TRBJ1-5	-
TGCGCCAGCAGCCAAAATTTAGCGGGAGATGCTTACGAGCAGTACTTC	CASSQNLAGDAYEQYF	TRBD2	TRBV4-1	TRBJ2-7	-
TGTGCCACCAGCAGAGATCGGGCAGGGGAAGACTACACCTTC	CATSRDRAGEDYTF	-	TRBV15	TRBJ1-2	-
TGCAGCGTTGGGCAGGGGGTTAACTATGGCTACACCTTC	CSVGQGVNYGYTF	TRBD1	TRBV29-1	TRBJ1-2	-
TGTGCCAGCAGTTGGGGGACAGGGACCAACTATGGCTACACCTTC	CASSWGTGTNYGYTF	TRBD1	TRBV6-4	TRBJ1-2	-
TGTGCCAGCAGTGAGATCAGGGCCTATAGCAATCAGCCCCAGCATTTT	CASSEIRAYSNQPQHF	-	TRBV2	TRBJ1-5	-
TGTGCCAGCAGCCAAGCAACGCGCGTCTACGAGCAGTACTTC	CASSQATRVYEQYF	-	TRBV7-2	TRBJ2-7	-
TGTGCCAGCAGCGCGACAGGGGGCGACGAGCAGTACTTC	CASSATGGDEQYF	TRBD1	TRBV7-9	TRBJ2-7	-
TGTGCCAGCAGCTCCTACCAACAGGCTAAAGCCAAAAACATTCAGTACTTC	CASSSYQQAKAKNIQYF	-	TRBV11-2	TRBJ2-4	-
TGCAGCGTACGGGGACTAGCGGGAGATACGCAGTATTTT	CSVRGLAGDTQYF	TRBD2	TRBV29-1	TRBJ2-3	-